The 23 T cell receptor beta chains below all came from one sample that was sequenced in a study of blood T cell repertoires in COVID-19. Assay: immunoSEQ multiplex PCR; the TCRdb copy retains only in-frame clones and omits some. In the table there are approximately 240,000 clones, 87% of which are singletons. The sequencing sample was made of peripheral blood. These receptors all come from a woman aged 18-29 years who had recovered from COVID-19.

CDR3 sequence reads: CASSIAEVGDTEAFF. The CDR3 DNA reads as TGTGCCAGTAGTATAGCGGAGGTTGGGGACACTGAAGCTTTCTTT. The rearrangement uses TRBV19 and TRBJ1-1; D remains ambiguous. Germline V CDR1 and CDR2: LNHDA, SQIVND (reference sequence). Between the trimmed V and J ends, which lost 1 base and 3 bases, there was a span of 12 bases. CDR3 size: 15 residues.

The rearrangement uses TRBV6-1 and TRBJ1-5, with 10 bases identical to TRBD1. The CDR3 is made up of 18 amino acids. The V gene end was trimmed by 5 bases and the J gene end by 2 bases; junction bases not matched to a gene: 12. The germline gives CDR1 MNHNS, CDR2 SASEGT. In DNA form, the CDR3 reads TGTGCCAGCAGTAAAGTTAATTCCGGGACAGGGGGCAATCAGCCCCAGCATTTT. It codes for CASSKVNSGTGGNQPQHF.

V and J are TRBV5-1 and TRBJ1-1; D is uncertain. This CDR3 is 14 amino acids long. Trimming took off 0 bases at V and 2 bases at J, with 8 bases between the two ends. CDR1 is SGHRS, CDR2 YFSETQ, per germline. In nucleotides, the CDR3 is TGCGCCAGCAGCTTGGCCCATCCCAACACTGAAGCTTTCTTT. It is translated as CASSLAHPNTEAFF.

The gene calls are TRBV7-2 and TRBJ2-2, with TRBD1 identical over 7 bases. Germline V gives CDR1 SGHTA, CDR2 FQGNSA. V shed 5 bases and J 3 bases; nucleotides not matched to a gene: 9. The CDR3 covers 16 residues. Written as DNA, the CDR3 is TGTGCCAGCAGCCTCACAGGGACAGCCTACACCGGGGAGCTGTTTTTT. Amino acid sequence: CASSLTGTAYTGELFF. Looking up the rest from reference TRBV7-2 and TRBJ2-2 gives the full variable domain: GAGVSQSPSNKVTEKGKDVELRCDPISGHTALYWYRQSLGQGLEFLIYFQGNSAPDKSGLPSDRFSAERTGGSVSTLTIQRTQQEDSAVYLCASSLTGTAYTGELFFGEGSRLTVL.

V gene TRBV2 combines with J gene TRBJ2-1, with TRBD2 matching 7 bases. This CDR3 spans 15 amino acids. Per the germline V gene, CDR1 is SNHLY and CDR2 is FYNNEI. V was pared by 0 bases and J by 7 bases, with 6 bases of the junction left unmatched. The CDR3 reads CASSEALGGWNEQFF. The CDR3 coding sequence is TGTGCCAGCAGTGAAGCGCTGGGGGGGTGGAATGAGCAGTTCTTC.

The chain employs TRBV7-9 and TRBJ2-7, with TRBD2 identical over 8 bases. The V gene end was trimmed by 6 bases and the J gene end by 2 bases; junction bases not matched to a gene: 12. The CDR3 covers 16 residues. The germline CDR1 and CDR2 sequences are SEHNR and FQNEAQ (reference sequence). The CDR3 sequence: CASSQPPGLETYEQYF. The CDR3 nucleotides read TGTGCCAGCAGTCAACCTCCGGGACTAGAGACCTACGAGCAGTACTTC. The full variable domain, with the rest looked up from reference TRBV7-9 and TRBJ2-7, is DTGVSQNPRHKITKRGQNVTFRCDPISEHNRLYWYRQTLGQGPEFLTYFQNEAQLEKSRLLSDRFSAERPKGSFSTLEIQRTEQGDSAMYLCASSQPPGLETYEQYFGPGTRLTVT.

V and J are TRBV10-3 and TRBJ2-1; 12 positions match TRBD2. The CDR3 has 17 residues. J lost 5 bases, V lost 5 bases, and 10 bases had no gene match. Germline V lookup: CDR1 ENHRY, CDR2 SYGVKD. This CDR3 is CAISPLAGGRDNNEQFF. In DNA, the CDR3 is TGTGCCATCAGTCCACTAGCGGGGGGAAGGGACAACAATGAGCAGTTCTTC.

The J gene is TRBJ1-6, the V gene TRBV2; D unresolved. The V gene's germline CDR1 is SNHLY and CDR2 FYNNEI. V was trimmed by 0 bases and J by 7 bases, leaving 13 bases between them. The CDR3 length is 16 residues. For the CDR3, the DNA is TGTGCCAGCAGTGAAGCGACGGTATTGAGGAATTCACCCCTCCACTTT. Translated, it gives CASSEATVLRNSPLHF.

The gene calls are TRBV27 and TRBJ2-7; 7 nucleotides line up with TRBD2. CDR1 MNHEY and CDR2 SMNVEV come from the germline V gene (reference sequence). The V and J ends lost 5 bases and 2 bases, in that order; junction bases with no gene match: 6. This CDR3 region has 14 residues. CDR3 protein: CASSVRGSTYEQYF. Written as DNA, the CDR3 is TGTGCCAGCAGTGTGCGGGGGTCTACCTACGAGCAGTACTTC.

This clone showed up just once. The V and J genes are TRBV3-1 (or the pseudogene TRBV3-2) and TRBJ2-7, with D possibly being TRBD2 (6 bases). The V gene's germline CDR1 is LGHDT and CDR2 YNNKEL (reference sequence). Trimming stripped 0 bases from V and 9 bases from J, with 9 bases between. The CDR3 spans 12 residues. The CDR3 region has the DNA TGTGCCAGCAGCCAAGAGAGTAGCGGGCAGTACTTC. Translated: CASSQESSGQYF.

CDR3 nucleotides: TGTGCCAGCGGCCGGGGGGCCTATGAGCAGTTCTTC. Protein sequence: CASGRGAYEQFF. The rearrangement joins TRBV11-2 to TRBJ2-1; tentative D call: TRBD2 (7 bases). The germline CDR1 and CDR2 sequences are SGHAT and FQNNGV. This CDR3 region has 12 residues. V was shortened by 8 bases and J by 8 bases, with 13 bases between the two germline ends.

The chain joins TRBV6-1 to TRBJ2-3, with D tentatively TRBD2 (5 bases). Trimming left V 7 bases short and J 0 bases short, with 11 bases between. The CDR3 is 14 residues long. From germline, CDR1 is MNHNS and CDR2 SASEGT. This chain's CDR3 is CASKERTSTDTQYF. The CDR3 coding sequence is TGTGCCAGCAAGGAGCGGACTAGCACAGATACGCAGTATTTT.

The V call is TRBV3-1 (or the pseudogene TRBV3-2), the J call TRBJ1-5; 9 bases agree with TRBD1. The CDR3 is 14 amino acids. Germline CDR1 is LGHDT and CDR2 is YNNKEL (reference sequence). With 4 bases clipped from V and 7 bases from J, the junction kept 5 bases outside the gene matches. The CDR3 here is CASSPTGGDQPQHF. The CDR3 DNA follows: TGTGCCAGCAGCCCAACAGGGGGCGACCAGCCCCAGCATTTT.

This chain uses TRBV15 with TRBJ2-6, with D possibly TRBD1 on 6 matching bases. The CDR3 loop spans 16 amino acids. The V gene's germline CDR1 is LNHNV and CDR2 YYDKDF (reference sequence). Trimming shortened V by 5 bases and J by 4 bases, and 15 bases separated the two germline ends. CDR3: CATSQVRGVGANVLTF. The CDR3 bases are TGTGCCACCAGCCAGGTCAGGGGTGTGGGGGCCAACGTCCTGACTTTC.

CDR3 region: CASSRITTGNTIYF. As DNA, the CDR3 is TGTGCCAGCAGCCGTATTACTACAGGAAACACCATATATTTT. V usage is TRBV7-8 and J usage is TRBJ1-3; D call uncertain. Germline CDR1 and CDR2: SGHVS and FQNEAQ. The CDR3 loop spans 14 amino acids. V was clipped by 5 bases and J by 4 bases, with 12 bases between them.

The CDR3, as DNA: TGTGCCAGCAGCTCCGCAGGACTAGCGGGAAGGATGGGAGAGACCCAGTACTTC. It is translated as CASSSAGLAGRMGETQYF. The J gene is TRBJ2-5, the V gene TRBV5-6; 12 nucleotides match TRBD2. Germline loops: CDR1 SGHDT, CDR2 YYEEEE. Losses at the gene ends were 3 bases for V and 4 bases for J; bases not matched to a gene: 13. The CDR3 sequence is 18 residues long.

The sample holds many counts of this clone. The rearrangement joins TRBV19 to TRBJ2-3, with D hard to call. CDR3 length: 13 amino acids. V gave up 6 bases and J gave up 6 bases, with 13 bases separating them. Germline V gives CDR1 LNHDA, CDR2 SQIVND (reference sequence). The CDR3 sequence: CASSIFLSDTQYF. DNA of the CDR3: TGTGCCAGTAGCATATTTCTTTCCGATACGCAGTATTTT.

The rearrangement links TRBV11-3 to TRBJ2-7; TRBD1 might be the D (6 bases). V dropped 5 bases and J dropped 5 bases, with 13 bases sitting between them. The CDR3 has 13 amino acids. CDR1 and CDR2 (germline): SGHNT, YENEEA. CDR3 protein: CASSPDWDNEQYF. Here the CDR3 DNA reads TGTGCCAGCAGCCCGGACTGGGACAACGAGCAGTACTTC.

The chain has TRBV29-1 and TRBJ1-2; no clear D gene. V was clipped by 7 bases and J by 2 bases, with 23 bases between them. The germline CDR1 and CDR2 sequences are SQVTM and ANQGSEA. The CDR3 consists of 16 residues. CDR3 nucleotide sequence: TGCAGCGCCCTAGCCTTTATCAGCGACCGCAACTATGGCTACACCTTC. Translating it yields CSALAFISDRNYGYTF.

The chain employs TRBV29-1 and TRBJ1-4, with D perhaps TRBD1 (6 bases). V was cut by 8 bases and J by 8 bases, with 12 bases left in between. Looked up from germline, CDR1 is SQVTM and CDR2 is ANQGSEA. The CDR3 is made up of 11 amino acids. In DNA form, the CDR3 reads TGCAGCCACAGGGAAGGGGAAAAACTGTTTTTT. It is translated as CSHREGEKLFF.

CDR3 nucleotides: TGCAGCGTTGAAGACCGGGACTCTGACCCGGTGGATGGCTACACCTTC. Protein: CSVEDRDSDPVDGYTF. This sequence joins TRBV29-1 and TRBJ1-2; tentative D call: TRBD1 (5 bases). Trimming left V 0 bases short and J 6 bases short, with 20 bases between. The germline gives CDR1 SQVTM, CDR2 ANQGSEA. The CDR3 consists of 16 residues.

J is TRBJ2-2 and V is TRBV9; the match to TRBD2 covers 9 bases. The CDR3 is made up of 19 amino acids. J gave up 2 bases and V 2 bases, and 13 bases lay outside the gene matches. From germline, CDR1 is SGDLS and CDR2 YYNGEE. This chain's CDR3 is CASSVAWSSGTLNTGELFF. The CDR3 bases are TGTGCCAGCAGCGTTGCTTGGTCTAGCGGGACTCTAAACACCGGGGAGCTGTTTTTT.

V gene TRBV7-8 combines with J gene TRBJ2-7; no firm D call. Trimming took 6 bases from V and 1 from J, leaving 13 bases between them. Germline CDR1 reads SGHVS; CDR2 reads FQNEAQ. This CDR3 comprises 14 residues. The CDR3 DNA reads TGTGCCAGCAGACCGCAGCGAGCTTCCTACGAGCAGTACTTC. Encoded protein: CASRPQRASYEQYF. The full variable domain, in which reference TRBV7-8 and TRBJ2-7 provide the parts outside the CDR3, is GAGVSQSPRYKVAKRGQDVALRCDPISGHVSLFWYQQALGQGPEFLTYFQNEAQLDKSGLPSDRFFAERPEGSVSTLKIQRTQQEDSAVYLCASRPQRASYEQYFGPGTRLTVT.